This T cell receptor beta chain was sequenced for a study of read filtering for tumor transcriptome and immune sequencing. Molecular barcoded adaptors covering alpha/delta and beta/gamma chains were used on around 400 ng RNA. TCRdb processed the reads anew with MiXCR; each CDR3 protein has one entry. Seen here are under 150,000 distinct CDR3 sequences, about 12% observed once, and the top ten hold under 9%. Germline V CDR1 and CDR2: SGHTA, FQGTGA. Trimming cost V 5 bases and J 6 bases; bases outside gene matches: 9. CDR3 length equals 15 residues. This clonotype has ten or more counts. The clonotype was recovered from a donor aged 40 or older with multiple myeloma. The sample comprised a population of CD138-negative cells sorted from bone marrow. This rearrangement joins TRBV7-3 to TRBJ2-1, with 8 bases aligning to TRBD2. In DNA form, the CDR3 reads TGTGCCAGCAGCCCCCCGGGGGGGTCGAGCAATGAGCAGTTCTTC. Translation: CASSPPGGSSNEQFF.